This T cell receptor (beta chain) was sequenced in a study of T cell repertoires in cytomegalovirus infection. Overall study: Recently identified HLA-C-restricted CMV epitopes were used, and well-studied HLA-B-restricted CMV epitopes were used as well. Both a matching HLA type and CMV infection were indicated by public TCR beta signatures.

This clonotype was observed a few times. Its specificity is not known. V gave up 3 bases and J gave up 4 bases, with 7 bases separating them. Germline CDR1 and CDR2: KGHDR and SFDVKD. The CDR3 spans 13 residues. Notes on the study in general: Dominant in the ex vivo response were TCR beta clonotypes restricted by HLA-C and specific for CMV. Totalled public TCR beta family frequency picked out people who carried CMV plus the relevant HLA.

TCRdb reprocessed the reads with MiXCR, giving one entry per CDR3 protein. Counted here are 300,000 to 400,000 distinct CDR3 sequences, 20% to 25% occurring once; the ten biggest clones make up more than 10%. This chain joins TRBV24-1 and TRBJ2-3, with D perhaps matching TRBD1 or TRBD2 (5 bases each). Sequences were derived from cultured PBMCs, sampled from culture after CMV antigen stimulation. The sequence was obtained from a human donor in good health (CMV status not recorded). Some clones in this sample may be carry-over from other donors' samples. This CDR3 reads CATSDGTSDTQYF. The CDR3 bases are TGTGCCACCAGTGATGGGACCTCAGATACGCAGTATTTT.